The 31 T cell receptor beta chains listed next were all sequenced from one sample in a study of PD-L1 blockade in urothelial cancer. Specified time point: pretreatment peripheral blood. Produced via immunoSEQ multiplex PCR; TCRdb's table is partial and in-frame only. The repertoire holds tens of thousands of clones, with about 90% as singletons. The sample here was PBMCs, taken around atezolizumab (anti-PD-L1) treatment. These receptors came from a woman older than 75 with urothelial cancer.

The chain uses TRBV11-3 and TRBJ2-1; 7 nucleotides agree with TRBD2. V shed 1 base and J 3 bases; nucleotides not matched to a gene: 9. This CDR3 contains 17 residues. Germline V gene lookup returns CDR1 SGHNT and CDR2 YENEEA. This chain's CDR3 is CASSLVSRTRGYNEQFF. The CDR3 region has the DNA TGTGCCAGCAGCTTAGTTTCCCGGACTAGAGGCTACAATGAGCAGTTCTTC.

The chain couples TRBV19 to TRBJ1-5; 7 positions agree with TRBD1. The V gene end was trimmed by 8 bases and the J gene end by 1 base; junction bases not matched to a gene: 8. CDR3 length: 15 amino acids. From germline, CDR1 is LNHDA and CDR2 SQIVND (reference sequence). The CDR3 DNA follows: TGTGCCAGTGGGACGACAGGGTCAAGCAATCAGCCCCAGCATTTT. Its protein is CASGTTGSSNQPQHF.

The chain is built from TRBV5-1 and TRBJ2-5, with D possibly being TRBD1 (6 bases). Between the trimmed V and J ends, which lost 3 bases and 0 bases, there was a span of 9 bases. The CDR3 has 14 amino acids. CDR1 and CDR2 (germline): SGHRS, YFSETQ. CDR3 region: CASSSRQDQETQYF. The CDR3 DNA sequence: TGCGCCAGCAGCTCAAGACAGGACCAAGAGACCCAGTACTTC.

This sequence joins TRBV2 and TRBJ2-1; 15 nucleotides line up with TRBD2. Germline V gene lookup returns CDR1 SNHLY and CDR2 FYNNEI. Trimming removed 5 bases from V and 9 bases from J; junction bases left unmatched: 2. The CDR3 is 14 residues long. The CDR3 region has the DNA TGTGCCAGCAGTTGGACTAGCGGGAGGGCTGAGCAGTTCTTC. This encodes CASSWTSGRAEQFF.

The V call is TRBV27, the J call TRBJ2-5; TRBD1 matches at 10 bases. J was trimmed by 11 bases and V by 5 bases; bases with no gene match: 11. The V gene's germline CDR1 is MNHEY and CDR2 SMNVEV (reference sequence). The CDR3 consists of 14 residues. CDR3 coding DNA: TGTGCCAGCAGTACCGGGACAGGGGCTAGTGAGCAGTACTTC. This translates into CASSTGTGASEQYF.

The chain uses TRBV29-1 and TRBJ2-3; D is undetermined. The V and J ends lost 1 base and 0 bases respectively, with 17 bases between them. Looked up from germline, CDR1 is SQVTM and CDR2 is ANQGSEA. The CDR3 loop spans 17 amino acids. The CDR3 bases are TGCAGCGTTGAAGTAGTAAGGCCAGCGTCTAGCACAGATACGCAGTATTTT. It is translated as CSVEVVRPASSTDTQYF.

The CDR3 region has the DNA TGTGCCAGCAGCCAAGGGACAGGGGCGCAAGAGACCCAGTACTTC. Translating it yields CASSQGTGAQETQYF. J is TRBJ2-5 and V is TRBV4-2; TRBD1 matches at 9 bases. Looked up from germline, CDR1 is LGHNA and CDR2 is YNFKEQ. Trimming took 1 base from V and 2 from J; bases not matched to a gene: 2. CDR3 length: 15 residues.

The V gene is TRBV27, the J gene TRBJ2-7; D gene unclear. Per the germline V gene, CDR1 is MNHEY and CDR2 is SMNVEV (reference sequence). V was trimmed by 6 bases and J by 6 bases, leaving 12 bases between them. The CDR3 has 12 amino acids. The CDR3 sequence: CASRNPGGEQYF. The CDR3 DNA is TGTGCCAGCAGAAATCCGGGTGGCGAGCAGTACTTC.

This clone was counted once. The J gene is TRBJ2-3, the V gene TRBV28; 10 bases fit TRBD1. CDR3 length: 17 residues. After removal of 6 bases from V and 3 bases from J, the junction contained 12 bases not matched to a gene. CDR1 MDHEN and CDR2 SYDVKM come from the germline V gene. CDR3 in DNA: TGTGCCAGCAGATTGACAGGGGGCTTAGGTGGAACAGATACGCAGTATTTT. This sequence encodes CASRLTGGLGGTDTQYF.

The chain couples TRBV11-3 to TRBJ2-7; TRBD2 is a possible D gene (5 bases). The CDR3 extends over 19 amino acids. Germline V lookup: CDR1 SGHNT, CDR2 YENEEA. Between the trimmed V and J ends, which lost 1 base and 5 bases, there was a span of 27 bases. The CDR3 is CASSLVFGELAPRDHEQYF. The CDR3 bases are TGTGCCAGCAGCTTAGTATTCGGCGAGCTAGCTCCCCGCGACCACGAGCAGTACTTC.

The J gene is TRBJ2-1, the V gene TRBV27; the match to TRBD2 covers 15 bases. The CDR3 is made up of 19 amino acids. Germline CDR1 is MNHEY and CDR2 is SMNVEV (reference sequence). Trimming took 5 bases from V and 10 from J; bases not matched to a gene: 18. The CDR3 sequence is CASSPLSLRTSGRAGEQFF. The CDR3 bases are TGTGCCAGCAGTCCCTTATCCCTACGGACTAGCGGGAGGGCGGGGGAGCAGTTCTTC.

The chain recombines TRBV4-2 with TRBJ1-4, with D hard to call. CDR1 is LGHNA, CDR2 YNFKEQ, per germline. V lost 7 bases to trimming and J lost 1 base, with 13 bases between them. This CDR3 comprises 15 residues. CDR3 DNA sequence: TGTGCCAGCACCCGACTAGCAGGAACTAATGAAAAACTGTTTTTT. It yields the protein CASTRLAGTNEKLFF.

The chain couples TRBV18 to TRBJ1-2, with 8 bases matching TRBD1. The V and J ends lost 3 bases and 0 bases, in that order; junction bases with no gene match: 0. This CDR3 has 14 residues. The germline CDR1 and CDR2 sequences are KGHSH and LQKENI. In DNA form, the CDR3 reads TGTGCCAGCTCACCGGGACAGGCTAACTATGGCTACACCTTC. Amino acids: CASSPGQANYGYTF.

The table lists this clone with a count of one. The chain recombines TRBV6-1 with TRBJ2-7, with D possibly matching TRBD1 (6 bases). CDR1 and CDR2 (germline): MNHNS, SASEGT. This CDR3 comprises 15 residues. The germline V and J ends were trimmed by 6 bases and 3 bases, with 18 bases remaining between them. This CDR3 is CASSDLQGWGYEQYF. The CDR3 nucleotides are TGTGCCAGCAGCGATTTACAGGGATGGGGCTACGAGCAGTACTTC.

The chain carries TRBV4-2 and TRBJ2-2; D not certain. Germline assignment: CDR1 LGHNA and CDR2 YNFKEQ. CDR3 length: 14 residues. V was pared by 0 bases and J by 7 bases, with 9 bases between. DNA of the CDR3: TGTGCCAGCAGCCAAGATGAGTCGGTCGGGGAGCTGTTTTTT. As protein: CASSQDESVGELFF.

The J gene is TRBJ1-2, the V gene TRBV15; 9 bases are a match to TRBD1. The CDR3 contains 16 residues. The V gene end was trimmed by 2 bases and the J gene end by 0 bases; junction bases not matched to a gene: 4. CDR1 and CDR2 from the germline V gene are LNHNV and YYDKDF (reference sequence). CDR3 loop: CATSRIQGAANYGYTF. In nucleotides, the CDR3 is TGTGCCACCAGCAGAATACAGGGGGCGGCTAACTATGGCTACACCTTC.

The chain has TRBV18 and TRBJ1-1; 9 bases line up with TRBD1. In germline, CDR1 is KGHSH, CDR2 LQKENI. The junction had 10 bases not matched to a gene; V was cut back by 3 bases and J by 8 bases. The CDR3 consists of 15 residues. The CDR3 loop reads CASSPGTGRLLEAFF. The CDR3 region has the DNA TGTGCCAGCTCACCGGGGACAGGGCGGTTGTTGGAAGCTTTCTTT.

The chain recombines TRBV7-6 with TRBJ2-5; 9 bases are a match to TRBD2. CDR1 and CDR2 (germline): SGHVS, FNYEAQ. V was pared by 5 bases and J by 2 bases, with 9 bases of the junction left unmatched. The CDR3 length is 16 residues. CDR3 protein: CASSVPSGMGQETQYF. The DNA of the CDR3 is TGTGCCAGCAGCGTTCCTAGCGGGATGGGTCAAGAGACCCAGTACTTC. The complete variable domain, with remaining parts taken from reference TRBV7-6 and TRBJ2-5, reads GAGVSQSPRYKVTKRGQDVALRCDPISGHVSLYWYRQALGQGPEFLTYFNYEAQQDKSGLPNDRFSAERPEGSISTLTIQRTEQRDSAMYRCASSVPSGMGQETQYFGPGTRLLVL.

The chain has TRBV27 and TRBJ2-1; a weak D match, TRBD2 (6 bases). This CDR3 region has 17 residues. Germline values: CDR1 MNHEY, CDR2 SMNVEV (reference sequence). V was cut by 1 base and J by 7 bases, with 20 bases left in between. The CDR3 DNA reads as TGTGCCAGCAGTTTATTCCCCCCGGGAGCCCTCGGGAATGAGCAGTTCTTC. This encodes CASSLFPPGALGNEQFF.

In this sample, this clone turned up once. V is TRBV5-1 and J is TRBJ2-1; TRBD2 matches 13 bases. The CDR3 runs to 16 residues. The V gene's germline CDR1 is SGHRS and CDR2 YFSETQ. V lost 4 bases to trimming and J lost 3 bases; unmatched junction nucleotides: 4. CDR3 protein: CASSETSGRLYNEQFF. The CDR3 DNA is TGCGCCAGCAGCGAGACTAGCGGGAGGCTCTACAATGAGCAGTTCTTC.

V usage is TRBV18 and J usage is TRBJ2-6, with 9 bases matching TRBD1. Germline V lookup: CDR1 KGHSH, CDR2 LQKENI. This CDR3 has 17 residues. The V and J ends lost 3 bases and 4 bases, in that order; junction bases with no gene match: 7. CDR3 amino acids: CASSPTGTGSGANVLTF. CDR3 in DNA: TGTGCCAGCTCACCTACCGGGACAGGGTCCGGGGCCAACGTCCTGACTTTC.

The chain has TRBV6-5 and TRBJ2-1, with TRBD1 matching over 7 bases. CDR1 MNHEY and CDR2 SVGAGI come from the germline V gene. The V segment lost 6 bases and the J segment 4 bases; nucleotides outside the gene matches: 3. The CDR3 runs to 13 residues. CDR3 sequence (DNA): TGTGCCAGCAGCCAGGACAGGTACAATGAGCAGTTCTTC. Its protein product is CASSQDRYNEQFF.

This clone occurred a few times. CDR3 nucleotides: TGTGCCAGCAGTGGGACTAGCGGTACAGATACGCAGTATTTT. It specifies CASSGTSGTDTQYF. The genes are TRBV2 and TRBJ2-3, with 10 nucleotides matching TRBD2. With 4 bases clipped from V and 3 bases from J, the junction kept 1 base outside the gene matches. The CDR3 is 14 residues long. The germline V gene has CDR1 SNHLY and CDR2 FYNNEI.

The chain recombines TRBV7-3 with TRBJ1-2; D gene ambiguous. The V gene lost 5 bases and the J gene lost 6 bases, with 13 bases spanning the gap. The CDR3 consists of 13 residues. Germline loops: CDR1 SGHTA, CDR2 FQGTGA. This CDR3 is CASSHGGLDGYTF. The CDR3 DNA reads as TGTGCCAGCAGCCACGGAGGGTTGGATGGCTACACCTTC.

A single count supports this clone. The chain links TRBV5-1 to TRBJ2-1; 11 bases are shared with TRBD1. Unmatched junction bases numbered 8, after V lost 7 bases and J lost 5 bases. The germline gives CDR1 SGHRS, CDR2 YFSETQ. CDR3 length equals 15 residues. The CDR3 loop reads CASYPGQGAHNEQFF. In DNA, the CDR3 is TGCGCCAGCTATCCCGGACAGGGGGCACACAATGAGCAGTTCTTC.

This sequence joins TRBV19 and TRBJ2-1, with 8 bases that match TRBD2. V lost 3 bases to trimming and J lost 1 base; unmatched junction nucleotides: 8. Germline-derived CDR1 and CDR2 are LNHDA and SQIVND (reference sequence). CDR3 length: 17 amino acids. CDR3 sequence (DNA): TGTGCCAGTAGTATCGCCCGACTAGCGTTATCCTACAATGAGCAGTTCTTC. It yields the protein CASSIARLALSYNEQFF.

V usage is TRBV27 and J usage is TRBJ2-7, with 10 bases matching TRBD1. This CDR3 region has 14 residues. The ends lost 3 bases at V and 7 bases at J; junction bases unmatched: 6. CDR1 is MNHEY and CDR2 is SMNVEV in the germline V gene (reference sequence). As DNA, the CDR3 is TGTGCCAGCAGTTTGACAGGGGGCTTTGGGGAGCAGTACTTC. Translation gives CASSLTGGFGEQYF.

This chain uses TRBV29-1 with TRBJ1-2; D is possibly TRBD1 (5 bases). There are 14 residues in the CDR3. In germline, CDR1 is SQVTM, CDR2 ANQGSEA. With 0 bases removed from V and 10 bases from J, the gap between germline ends came to 18 bases. DNA for the CDR3: TGCAGCGTTGAAGATCGAATGGGACTTAGTCCCTACACCTTC. Residues: CSVEDRMGLSPYTF.

V gene TRBV11-2 combines with J gene TRBJ2-7, with D possibly being TRBD1 (6 bases). V was clipped by 6 bases and J by 1 base, with 16 bases between them. This CDR3 spans 15 amino acids. Germline CDR1 is SGHAT and CDR2 is FQNNGV. CDR3 sequence reads: CASRSTGSPSYEQYF. The CDR3 nucleotides read TGTGCCAGCAGAAGTACAGGGAGCCCTTCCTACGAGCAGTACTTC.

V and J are TRBV7-8 and TRBJ2-7; D ambiguous. The V end lost 2 bases, the J end lost 1 base, and 3 bases lay between the germline ends. The germline V gene has CDR1 SGHVS and CDR2 FQNEAQ. There are 12 residues in the CDR3. The CDR3 coding sequence is TGTGCCAGCAGCTTAATATCCTACGAGCAGTACTTC. It is translated as CASSLISYEQYF.

The DNA of the CDR3 is TGTGCCAGCAGCTTATTTTGGAGGGCACAAGAGACCCAGTACTTC. Its protein product is CASSLFWRAQETQYF. V is TRBV11-2 and J is TRBJ2-5, with D possibly TRBD2 on 6 matching bases. CDR3 size: 15 residues. V was shortened by 2 bases and J by 2 bases, with 12 bases between the two germline ends. Germline CDR1 SGHAT, CDR2 FQNNGV. The variable domain in full, completed from reference TRBV11-2 and TRBJ2-5, reads EAGVAQSPRYKIIEKRQSVAFWCNPISGHATLYWYQQILGQGPKLLIQFQNNGVVDDSQLPKDRFSAERLKGVDSTLKIQPAKLEDSAVYLCASSLFWRAQETQYFGPGTRLLVL.